The 14 T cell receptor beta chains below come from one sample, sequenced in a study of CD8+ T cells in alopecia areata. Following extraction, RNA underwent reverse transcription to cDNA, which served as the sequencing template. Using immunoSEQ multiplex PCR, the repertoire was profiled, and TCRdb retains in-frame clones only, with some absent. The table includes about 120,000 clones, 49% detected once. This specimen was CD8+ T cells sorted from blood, taken at week 0. The receptors stem from a human donor with alopecia areata.

The chain uses TRBV30 and TRBJ1-5; no clear D gene. From germline, CDR1 is GTSNPN and CDR2 SVGIG (reference sequence). The CDR3 has 14 amino acids. V was trimmed by 2 bases and J by 0 bases, leaving 8 bases between them. CDR3 coding DNA: TGTGCCTGGAGTCAAGACGATAGCAATCAGCCCCAGCATTTT. Translating it yields CAWSQDDSNQPQHF.

V gene TRBV30 combines with J gene TRBJ1-1, with no clear D. From germline, CDR1 is GTSNPN and CDR2 SVGIG (reference sequence). The CDR3 has 11 residues. Trimming took off 8 bases at V and 5 bases at J, with 12 bases between the two ends. CDR3 nucleotide sequence: TGTGCCGCCATGAGGGAAACTGAAGCTTTCTTT. This codes for CAAMRETEAFF.

This chain connects TRBV5-4 to TRBJ2-3; 9 bases fit TRBD1. Germline values: CDR1 SGHNT, CDR2 YYREEE (reference sequence). The V gene end was trimmed by 4 bases and the J gene end by 5 bases; junction bases not matched to a gene: 8. This CDR3 has 15 residues. CDR3 nucleotides: TGTGCCAGCAGCATAACCGGGACAGGGTTAGATACGCAGTATTTT. Its protein product is CASSITGTGLDTQYF.

Of note for this clone: Distinct nucleotide sequences in the sample also encode this CDR3. This chain connects TRBV30 to TRBJ1-5; D may be TRBD1 (5 bases). This CDR3 comprises 13 residues. CDR1 and CDR2 (germline): GTSNPN, SVGIG (reference sequence). Trimming took 0 bases from V and 5 from J, leaving 8 bases between them. The CDR3 sequence is CAWSVQGDQPQHF. CDR3 in DNA: TGTGCCTGGAGTGTCCAGGGTGATCAGCCCCAGCATTTT.

This clone was counted between two and nine times. This chain connects TRBV16 to TRBJ1-2; the D is unclear. Looked up from germline, CDR1 is KGHSY and CDR2 is FQNENV. The V end was cut by 3 bases, the J end by 0 bases, with 8 bases between. This CDR3 contains 14 residues. The CDR3 sequence: CASSQGNPNYGYTF. Written as DNA, the CDR3 is TGTGCCAGCAGCCAGGGAAACCCTAACTATGGCTACACCTTC.

This chain joins TRBV13 and TRBJ2-1, with TRBD1 matching over 8 bases. The CDR3 is 15 residues long. After removal of 5 bases from V and 5 bases from J, the junction contained 8 bases not matched to a gene. Germline V gene sequence: CDR1 PRHDT, CDR2 FYEKMQ (reference sequence). CDR3 nucleotides: TGTGCCAGCAGCCCGAGGGGACAGGTAGACAATGAGCAGTTCTTC. This gives the protein CASSPRGQVDNEQFF.

This clone showed up just a few times. J is TRBJ2-3 and V is TRBV2; TRBD1 might be the D (5 bases). V gave up 3 bases and J gave up 8 bases, with 12 bases separating them. Per germline, CDR1 SNHLY and CDR2 FYNNEI. The CDR3 totals 13 residues. In DNA, the CDR3 is TGTGCCAGCAGTGACAGGGCGGTGGGTACGCAGTATTTT. It codes for CASSDRAVGTQYF.

The rearrangement joins TRBV5-6 to TRBJ2-7; D tentatively reads TRBD1 or TRBD2 (6 bases each). Germline CDR1 and CDR2: SGHDT and YYEEEE. V was pared by 2 bases and J by 5 bases, with 17 bases between. The CDR3 spans 15 residues. The DNA for the CDR3 is TGTGCCAGCAGCTTTGTGTACAGGGAGGACGACGAGCAGTACTTC. Its translation: CASSFVYREDDEQYF.

The V and J genes are TRBV7-2 and TRBJ2-3; weak D call: TRBD2 (6 bases). This CDR3 has 16 amino acids. V lost 1 base and J lost 1, with 12 bases in between. Germline CDR1 and CDR2: SGHTA and FQGNSA. DNA of the CDR3: TGTGCCAGCAGCTTAGTGGGGGGTGAAGGCACAGATACGCAGTATTTT. Protein product: CASSLVGGEGTDTQYF.

The chain links TRBV2 to TRBJ2-5; 10 nucleotides align to TRBD2. Looked up from germline, CDR1 is SNHLY and CDR2 is FYNNEI. The CDR3 extends over 18 amino acids. V lost 2 bases to trimming and J lost 0 bases; unmatched junction nucleotides: 9. This CDR3 reads CASSERLAGDQYQETQYF. CDR3 bases: TGTGCCAGCAGTGAAAGGCTAGCGGGGGACCAGTACCAAGAGACCCAGTACTTC.

This clone was found once. The chain recombines TRBV5-1 with TRBJ2-1; TRBD2 matches 10 bases. Germline V CDR1 and CDR2: SGHRS, YFSETQ. The CDR3 runs to 15 residues. Losses at the gene ends were 1 base for V and 5 bases for J; bases not matched to a gene: 3. CDR3 sequence: CASSLKLAGHNEQFF. Written as DNA, the CDR3 is TGCGCCAGCAGCTTGAAACTAGCGGGACACAATGAGCAGTTCTTC.

The rearrangement uses TRBV29-1 and TRBJ2-1; 10 positions agree with TRBD1. The CDR3 consists of 14 residues. Germline-derived CDR1 and CDR2 are SQVTM and ANQGSEA. V was pared by 7 bases and J by 7 bases, with 10 bases of the junction left unmatched. The CDR3 DNA reads as TGCAGCGCCCCGGGACAGGGGCGGTGGAATGAGCAGTTCTTC. Its translation is CSAPGQGRWNEQFF.

The chain uses TRBV5-1 and TRBJ2-7; D is uncertain. The V end was cut by 4 bases, the J end by 3 bases, with 11 bases between. This CDR3 spans 13 amino acids. Germline V CDR1 and CDR2: SGHRS, YFSETQ. Written as DNA, the CDR3 is TGCGCCAGCAGCCCCATAGACGGCTACGAGCAGTACTTC. Its translation is CASSPIDGYEQYF.

This chain uses TRBV15 with TRBJ1-1; possible D gene TRBD1, 6 bases. V was clipped by 6 bases and J by 1 base, with 9 bases between them. CDR1 is LNHNV and CDR2 is YYDKDF in the germline V gene (reference sequence). This CDR3 spans 13 amino acids. The CDR3 sequence is CATRGAGNTEAFF. The CDR3 DNA sequence: TGTGCCACCAGGGGGGCTGGGAACACTGAAGCTTTCTTT.